This T cell receptor beta chain was identified in a study of blood T cell repertoires in COVID-19. Across the whole study: The cDNA or gDNA used as material had been derived from T cells, B-cell-depleted T cells, or PBMCs.

In the original workflow: Reference gene primers were amplified, and this amplification served to estimate nucleated cell counts. TCRdb's table, derived via immunoSEQ multiplex PCR, lists solely in-frame clones and lacks some. For V, J and clone size, that table is used; D and trimming come from the DNA. The repertoire includes 130,000 to 150,000 clones, 88% of them detected once, and roughly 1.2% sits in the top ten. This CDR3 comprises 14 residues. The V end lost 5 bases, the J end lost 3 bases, and 14 bases lay between the germline ends. Germline assignment: CDR1 SGHRS and CDR2 YFSETQ. Grouping used clinical history reported by participants in a survey and questionnaire.

The TCR comes from a woman younger than 45 with acute COVID-19. Sequenced material: PBMCs or T cells enriched from blood (not recorded which). J is TRBJ2-5 and V is TRBV5-1; possibly TRBD1 for D (5 bases). The CDR3 nucleotides are TGCGCCAGCAGGGGGTTCAGGGCAGAAGAGACCCAGTACTTC. Translation gives CASRGFRAEETQYF.